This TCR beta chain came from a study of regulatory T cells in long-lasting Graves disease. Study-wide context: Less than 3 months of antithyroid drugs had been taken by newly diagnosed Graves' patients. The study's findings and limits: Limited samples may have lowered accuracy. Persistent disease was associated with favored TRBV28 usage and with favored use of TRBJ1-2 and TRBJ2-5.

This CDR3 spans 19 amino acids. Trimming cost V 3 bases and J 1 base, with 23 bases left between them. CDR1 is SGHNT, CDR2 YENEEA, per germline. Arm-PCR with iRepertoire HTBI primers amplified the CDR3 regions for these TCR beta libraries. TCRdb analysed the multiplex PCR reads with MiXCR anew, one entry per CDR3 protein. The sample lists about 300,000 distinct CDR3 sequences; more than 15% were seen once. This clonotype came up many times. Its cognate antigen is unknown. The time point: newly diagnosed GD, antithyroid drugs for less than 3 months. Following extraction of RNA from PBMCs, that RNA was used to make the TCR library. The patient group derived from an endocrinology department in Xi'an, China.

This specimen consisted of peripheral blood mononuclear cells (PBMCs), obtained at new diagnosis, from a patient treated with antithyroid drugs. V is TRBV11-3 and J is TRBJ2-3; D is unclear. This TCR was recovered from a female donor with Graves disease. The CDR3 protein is CASSFPRRTSVLGTDTQYF. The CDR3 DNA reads TGTGCCAGCAGCTTTCCCAGACGAACATCGGTATTAGGCACAGATACGCAGTATTTT.